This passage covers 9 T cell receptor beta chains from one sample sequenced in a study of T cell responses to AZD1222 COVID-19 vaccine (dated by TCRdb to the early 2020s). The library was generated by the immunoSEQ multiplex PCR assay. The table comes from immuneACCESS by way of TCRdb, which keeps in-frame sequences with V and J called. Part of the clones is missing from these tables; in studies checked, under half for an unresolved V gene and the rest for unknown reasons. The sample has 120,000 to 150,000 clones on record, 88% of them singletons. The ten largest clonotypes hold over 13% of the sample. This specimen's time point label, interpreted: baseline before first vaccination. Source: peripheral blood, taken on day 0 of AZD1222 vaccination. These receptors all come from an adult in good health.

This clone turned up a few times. DNA for the CDR3: TGTGCCAGCAGCGCCGGGACGGTCTCTGGAAACACCATATATTTT. Amino acid sequence: CASSAGTVSGNTIYF. The V and J genes are TRBV7-6 and TRBJ1-3, with D tentatively TRBD1 (5 bases). With 5 bases removed from V and 0 bases from J, the gap between germline ends came to 11 bases. The V gene's germline CDR1 is SGHVS and CDR2 FNYEAQ. The CDR3 sequence is 15 residues long.

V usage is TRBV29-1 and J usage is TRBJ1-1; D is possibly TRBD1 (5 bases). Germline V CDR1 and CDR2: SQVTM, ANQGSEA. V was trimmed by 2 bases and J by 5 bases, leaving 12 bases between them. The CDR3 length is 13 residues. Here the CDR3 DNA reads TGCAGCGTTGAATGGGGGGGAGGGACTGAAGCTTTCTTT. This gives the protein CSVEWGGGTEAFF.

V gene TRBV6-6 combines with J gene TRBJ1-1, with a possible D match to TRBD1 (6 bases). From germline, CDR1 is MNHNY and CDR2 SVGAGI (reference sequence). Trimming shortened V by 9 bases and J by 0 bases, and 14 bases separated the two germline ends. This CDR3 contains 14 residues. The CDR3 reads CASPPGTLNTEAFF. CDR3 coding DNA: TGTGCCAGTCCCCCAGGGACATTGAACACTGAAGCTTTCTTT.

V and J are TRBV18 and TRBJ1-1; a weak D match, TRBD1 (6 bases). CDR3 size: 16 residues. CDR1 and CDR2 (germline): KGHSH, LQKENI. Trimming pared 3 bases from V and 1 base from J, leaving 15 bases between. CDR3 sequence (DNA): TGTGCCAGCTCACCGTCCCAGGGACAAGCGAACACTGAAGCTTTCTTT. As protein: CASSPSQGQANTEAFF.

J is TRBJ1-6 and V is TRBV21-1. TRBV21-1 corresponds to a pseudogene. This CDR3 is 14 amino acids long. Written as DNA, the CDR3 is TGTGCCAGCAGCAAAGGGCCGGCCAATTCACCCCTCCACTTT. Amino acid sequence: CASSKGPANSPLHF.

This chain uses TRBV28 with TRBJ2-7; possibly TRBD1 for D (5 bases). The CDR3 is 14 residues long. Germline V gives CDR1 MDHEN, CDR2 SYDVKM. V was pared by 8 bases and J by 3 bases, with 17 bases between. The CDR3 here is CASRNAGNVYEQYF. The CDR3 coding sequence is TGTGCCAGCCGAAATGCAGGGAATGTCTACGAGCAGTACTTC.

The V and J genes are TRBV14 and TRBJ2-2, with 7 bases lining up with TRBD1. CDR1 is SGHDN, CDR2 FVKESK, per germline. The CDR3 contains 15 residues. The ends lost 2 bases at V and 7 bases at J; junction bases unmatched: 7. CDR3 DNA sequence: TGTGCCAGCAGCCAATATCGACAGGGAAGCGGGGAGCTGTTTTTT. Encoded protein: CASSQYRQGSGELFF.

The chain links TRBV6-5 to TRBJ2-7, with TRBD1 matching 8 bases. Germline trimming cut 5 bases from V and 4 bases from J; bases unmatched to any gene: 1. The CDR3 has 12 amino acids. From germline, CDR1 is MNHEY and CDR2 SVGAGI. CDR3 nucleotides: TGTGCCAGCAGTAGGACAGGGTACGAGCAGTACTTC. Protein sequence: CASSRTGYEQYF.

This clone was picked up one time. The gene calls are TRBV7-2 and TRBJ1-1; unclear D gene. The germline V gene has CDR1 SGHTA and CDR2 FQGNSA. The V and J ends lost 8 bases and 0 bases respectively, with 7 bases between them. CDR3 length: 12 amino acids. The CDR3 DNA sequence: TGTGCCAGCGGTTTTATGAACACTGAAGCTTTCTTT. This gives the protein CASGFMNTEAFF.